Listed here are 28 T cell receptor beta chains from one sample, sequenced in a study of T cells expressing NK-cell markers. TCRdb reprocessed the 5' RACE reads and reports one entry per CDR3 protein, with no DNA. This sample's table reports approximately 440,000 distinct CDR3 sequences. Sample: blood T cells: a sorted CD56 or NKG2C T cell subset, CD4+ or CD8+ T cells, or bulk PBMC T cells (not recorded which). These receptors were obtained from a woman aged 45-60 years in good health.

The rearrangement joins TRBV27 to TRBJ2-7. The germline CDR1 and CDR2 sequences are MNHEY and SMNVEV (reference sequence). This CDR3 contains 14 residues. The CDR3 region is CASSFSPGSYEQYF.

V usage is TRBV29-1 and J usage is TRBJ1-5. The CDR3 is 13 residues long. Germline-derived CDR1 and CDR2 are SQVTM and ANQGSEA. CDR3 loop: CSVMRGPNQPQHF. Full variable domain (rest looked up from reference TRBV29-1 and TRBJ1-5): SAVISQKPSRDICQRGTSLTIQCQVDSQVTMMFWYRQQPGQSLTLIATANQGSEATYESGFVIDKFPISRPNLTFSTLTVSNMSPEDSSIYLCSVMRGPNQPQHFGDGTRLSIL.

The V gene is TRBV7-8, the J gene TRBJ2-1; TCRdb selects TRBD2, and the lack of DNA leaves this call unchecked. Germline V gene lookup returns CDR1 SGHVS and CDR2 FQNEAQ. CDR3 length: 16 residues. CDR3 protein: CASSLDRALQGNEQFF.

V usage is TRBV12-3 or TRBV12-4 and J usage is TRBJ2-7; the TCRdb D gene call, TRBD1, has no DNA to confirm it. The CDR3 loop spans 13 amino acids. CDR3 in amino acids: CASSLRGEDEQYF.

This chain links TRBV24-1 with TRBJ2-2; TCRdb gives TRBD1 as the D gene, but with no DNA this cannot be confirmed. The CDR3 spans 16 residues. Germline V lookup: CDR1 KGHDR, CDR2 SFDVKD. This CDR3 reads CATSDRFDRSTGELFF.

The chain joins TRBV4-1 to TRBJ2-4; the TCRdb call, TRBD2, lacks DNA for checking. Germline values: CDR1 MGHRA, CDR2 YSYEKL. The CDR3 has 17 residues. CDR3 protein: CASSQSSGRARENIQYF.

V is TRBV9 and J is TRBJ2-5; TCRdb outputs TRBD2, but without DNA this stays unchecked. Germline CDR1 SGDLS, CDR2 YYNGEE. The CDR3 length is 15 residues. The CDR3 here is CASSVGLAGAETQYF.

CDR3 loop: CACSSFPTGADTQYF. This rearrangement joins TRBV7-3 to TRBJ2-3; TCRdb lists TRBD1, though no DNA is available to test this call. Germline CDR1 is SGHTA and CDR2 is FQGTGA. There are 15 residues in the CDR3.

V is TRBV29-1 and J is TRBJ2-1; no DNA is available, so the TRBD2 call from TCRdb remains unchecked. Germline V gene data show CDR1 as SQVTM and CDR2 as ANQGSEA. CDR3 length: 15 amino acids. CDR3 amino acids: CSVEDSAGGSNEQFF.

This chain connects TRBV27 to TRBJ2-7. The CDR3 covers 13 residues. Germline V lookup: CDR1 MNHEY, CDR2 SMNVEV (reference sequence). The CDR3 reads CASSLRIAYEQYF.

The gene calls are TRBV12-3 or TRBV12-4 and TRBJ1-5; the TCRdb D gene call, TRBD1, has no DNA to confirm it. The CDR3 extends over 17 amino acids. Here the CDR3 reads CASSTRTVRHSNQPQHF.

The J gene is TRBJ2-7, the V gene TRBV9; TCRdb selects TRBD2, and the lack of DNA leaves this call unchecked. Looked up from germline, CDR1 is SGDLS and CDR2 is YYNGEE. The CDR3 is 16 amino acids. This CDR3 is CASSALAGAGSDEQYF. Drawing the rest from reference TRBV9 and TRBJ2-7, the complete variable domain is DSGVTQTPKHLITATGQRVTLRCSPRSGDLSVYWYQQSLDQGLQFLIQYYNGEERAKGNILERFSAQQFPDLHSELNLSSLELGDSALYFCASSALAGAGSDEQYFGPGTRLTVT.

The chain combines TRBV5-5 with TRBJ2-2; TCRdb proposes TRBD2, but this gene call is untestable without DNA. CDR1 is SGHKS, CDR2 YYEKEE, per germline (reference sequence). The length of the CDR3 is 17 residues. The CDR3 sequence: CASSVGDASGGAGELFF.

This rearrangement joins TRBV25-1 to TRBJ1-5; the TRBD1 assignment by TCRdb is unverifiable without DNA. This CDR3 region has 15 residues. Germline CDR1 MGHDK, CDR2 SYGVNS. This CDR3 is CASSELGPSNQPQHF.

The chain employs TRBV21-1 and TRBJ2-3; the D gene TCRdb calls, TRBD1, cannot be checked with no DNA. TRBV21-1 has pseudogene status. The CDR3 is 16 residues long. CDR3 in amino acids: CASSTQTGRSTDTQYF.

CDR3 protein: CASSSGLGVFYEQYF. The chain couples TRBV7-2 to TRBJ2-7; TCRdb's D call of TRBD1 is untestable without DNA. Germline loops: CDR1 SGHTA, CDR2 FQGNSA. The CDR3 has 15 amino acids.

The chain recombines TRBV4-2 with TRBJ2-3; the D gene TCRdb calls, TRBD2, cannot be checked with no DNA. The CDR3 runs 15 residues. Germline CDR1 and CDR2: LGHNA and YNFKEQ. CDR3: CASSQRGGDTDTQYF.

The V and J genes are TRBV24-1 and TRBJ2-1; TCRdb selects TRBD2, and the lack of DNA leaves this call unchecked. CDR1 KGHDR and CDR2 SFDVKD come from the germline V gene. The CDR3 sequence is 16 residues long. The chain's CDR3 is CATSDSTSGSLREQFF.

The gene calls are TRBV12-3 or TRBV12-4 and TRBJ1-1. The CDR3 is 16 amino acids. This chain's CDR3 is CASSLDAYRKNTEAFF.

V is TRBV7-2 and J is TRBJ1-4; as DNA is missing, the TRBD1 call by TCRdb cannot be tested. The CDR3 is 14 residues long. Per germline, CDR1 SGHTA and CDR2 FQGNSA. The chain's CDR3 is CASRPGGAGEKLFF.

The J gene is TRBJ1-2, the V gene TRBV10-1. The germline V gene has CDR1 WNHNN and CDR2 SYGVQD (reference sequence). There are 13 residues in the CDR3. The CDR3 spells CASSRTASHGYTF.

V gene TRBV9 combines with J gene TRBJ2-5; without DNA, the TCRdb call of TRBD2 cannot be checked. The CDR3 contains 15 residues. Germline V gene data show CDR1 as SGDLS and CDR2 as YYNGEE. Here the CDR3 reads CASSVVGLEGETQYF. Supplemented by reference TRBV9 and TRBJ2-5, the full variable domain reads DSGVTQTPKHLITATGQRVTLRCSPRSGDLSVYWYQQSLDQGLQFLIQYYNGEERAKGNILERFSAQQFPDLHSELNLSSLELGDSALYFCASSVVGLEGETQYFGPGTRLLVL.

The chain couples TRBV20-1 to TRBJ1-1; lacking DNA, the TRBD1 call made by TCRdb goes unchecked. The CDR3 is 18 residues long. Germline CDR1 and CDR2: DFQATT and SNEGSKA (reference sequence). The CDR3 loop reads CSANQYRASLFMNTEAFF.

CDR3 residues: CASHQAGIFTGNTIYF. This chain uses TRBV19 with TRBJ1-3. Germline-derived CDR1 and CDR2 are LNHDA and SQIVND (reference sequence). This CDR3 is 16 amino acids long.

This chain joins TRBV20-1 and TRBJ2-3; TCRdb gives TRBD2 as the D gene, but with no DNA this cannot be confirmed. The CDR3 has 15 amino acids. CDR1 DFQATT and CDR2 SNEGSKA come from the germline V gene (reference sequence). CDR3 sequence: CSASLLAQNTDTQYF.

This chain joins TRBV5-6 and TRBJ2-7; TCRdb calls TRBD1, which cannot be checked without DNA. CDR3 length equals 15 residues. Germline CDR1 reads SGHDT; CDR2 reads YYEEEE. CDR3 in amino acids: CASSLIPRGTSEQYF.

The chain carries TRBV7-9 and TRBJ2-5; the D call from TCRdb, TRBD2, cannot be confirmed without DNA. Germline assignment: CDR1 SEHNR and CDR2 FQNEAQ (reference sequence). This CDR3 spans 14 amino acids. CDR3 sequence: CASSFKREQETQYF.

The V and J genes are TRBV4-1 and TRBJ1-1; the D call from TCRdb, TRBD1, cannot be confirmed without DNA. The CDR3 is made up of 14 amino acids. CDR1 is MGHRA and CDR2 is YSYEKL in the germline V gene. The chain's CDR3 is CASSQGTMNTEAFF.